This TCR beta chain was captured in a study of T cell repertoires in cytomegalovirus infection (dated by TCRdb to about 2019). Looking at the study overall: Recently identified HLA-C-restricted CMV epitopes, whose presentation resists viral immunomodulation, were targeted by peptide stimulations together with well-studied HLA-B-restricted epitopes. Donor HLA type was relevant to the analysis, as public TCR beta signatures indicated carriage of CMV infection together with the matching HLA type.

Points on this clonotype: The target of this receptor is not known. The input lacks base qualities; no much larger clone sits a single base away.

The data were produced on an Illumina HiSeq 1500. The raw public reads went through TCRdb reprocessing: fastp at Q25, MiXCR clone calling, in-frame beta chains kept. Here each entry gathers all rows of one CDR3 protein and keeps the most common genes and DNA. The sample includes 44,000 or so distinct CDR3 sequences, with about a fifth observed a single time. Jointly, the top ten make up around 90% of the sample. Measured from the cysteine to the phenylalanine, the CDR3 is 14 residues long. The CDR3 DNA has 42 bases and is translated from base 1. From a lookup of the germline V gene (reference sequence), CDR1 and CDR2 are MNHEY and SMNVEV. Trimming at the junction amounts to 4 bases on V and 4 bases on J, and the germline ends lie 13 bases apart. Beyond this particular receptor, the publication reports: In the ex vivo response, HLA-C-restricted CMV-specific TCR beta clonotypes were dominant, and in two of eight donors the single most frequent clonotype came from this HLA-C-restricted group. Carriers of CMV infection plus the relevant HLA type were discriminated by the cumulative frequency of public TCR beta family members in the study cohort and in an independent roughly 340-donor cohort.

The label giving this sample's treatment or condition can be read as: in vitro stimulation with specific CMV peptide epitopes to enrich CMV-specific T cells. The sequencing used CD8+ T cells from cultured PBMCs, collected from culture after CMV antigen stimulation. The chain joins TRBV27 to TRBJ1-2, with the D gene too uncertain to name. The receptor comes from a human donor in good health (CMV status not recorded). Some clones in this sample may be carry-over from other donors' samples. For the CDR3, the sequence is CASSSSPGSYGYTF. The nucleotides are TGTGCCAGCAGTTCCAGCCCTGGCAGCTATGGCTACACCTTC.